This record concerns one T cell receptor (beta chain) sequence. This sample is drawn from a study of T cell repertoires in cytomegalovirus infection. Germline lookup yields CDR1 SNHLY and CDR2 FYNNEI. The CDR3 spans 17 residues. V lost 0 bases and J lost 0, with 14 bases in between. TCRdb analysed the reads with MiXCR anew, one entry per CDR3 protein. The sample has about 190,000 distinct CDR3 sequences, 28% seen once. This TCR derives from a human donor in good health (CMV status not recorded). Some clones in this sample may be carry-over from other donors' samples. The sequenced material came from PBMCs. The chain carries TRBV2 and TRBJ1-1; D may be TRBD1 (6 bases). The CDR3 is CASSEAGGGALNTEAFF. CDR3 bases: TGTGCCAGCAGTGAAGCCGGAGGGGGGGCCTTGAACACTGAAGCTTTCTTT.